Shown below are 12 T cell receptor beta chains from a single sample sequenced in a study of OX40 agonist ivuxolimab in advanced cancers. Clones were sequenced by immunoSEQ multiplex PCR, and TCRdb holds only the in-frame ones, with some missing. Among about 90,000 clones listed, just under 90% were seen once. The sample was CD4+ or CD8+ T cells sorted from blood, taken in a trial of the OX40 agonist ivuxolimab. These receptors were taken from an adult with an advanced solid tumor such as melanoma, head and neck, liver or kidney cancer.

The chain links TRBV28 to TRBJ2-5; 11 bases align to TRBD2. Unmatched junction bases numbered 14, after V lost 6 bases and J lost 11 bases. Germline V gives CDR1 MDHEN, CDR2 SYDVKM. The CDR3 length is 15 residues. This CDR3 reads CASRGDAGTSGEQYF. In DNA form, the CDR3 reads TGTGCCAGCAGGGGCGACGCCGGGACTAGCGGAGAGCAGTACTTC. The whole variable domain, filled in from reference TRBV28 and TRBJ2-5, reads DVKVTQSSRYLVKRTGEKVFLECVQDMDHENMFWYRQDPGLGLRLIYFSYDVKMKEKGDIPEGYSVSREKKERFSLILESASTNQTSMYLCASRGDAGTSGEQYFGPGTRLLVL.

This clone was detected a few times. CDR3 loop: CAISESNSYNEQFF. In DNA form, the CDR3 reads TGTGCCATCAGTGAGTCTAACTCCTACAATGAGCAGTTCTTC. The chain combines TRBV10-3 with TRBJ2-1, with D unclear. The CDR3 length is 14 residues. The V end lost 0 bases, the J end lost 0 bases, and 3 bases lay between the germline ends. Germline loops: CDR1 ENHRY, CDR2 SYGVKD.

This sequence joins TRBV9 and TRBJ1-1; 7 bases are shared with TRBD1. V was pared by 4 bases and J by 5 bases, with 8 bases of the junction left unmatched. Germline CDR1 SGDLS, CDR2 YYNGEE. The CDR3 has 14 residues. The CDR3 DNA is TGTGCCAGCAGCTACAATGCCAGGGGGACTGAAGCTTTCTTT. Translating it yields CASSYNARGTEAFF. The whole variable domain, filled in from reference TRBV9 and TRBJ1-1, reads DSGVTQTPKHLITATGQRVTLRCSPRSGDLSVYWYQQSLDQGLQFLIQYYNGEERAKGNILERFSAQQFPDLHSELNLSSLELGDSALYFCASSYNARGTEAFFGQGTRLTVV.

The V call is TRBV5-4, the J call TRBJ2-5, with D possibly matching TRBD1 (5 bases). The CDR3 sequence is 14 residues long. Per the germline V gene, CDR1 is SGHNT and CDR2 is YYREEE (reference sequence). V dropped 2 bases and J dropped 2 bases, with 10 bases sitting between them. CDR3 amino acids: CASSLGQGQETQYF. The CDR3 DNA reads TGTGCCAGCAGCTTAGGGCAGGGTCAAGAGACCCAGTACTTC.

V and J are TRBV18 and TRBJ2-7; 11 bases match TRBD2. The CDR3 has 14 amino acids. The V and J ends lost 8 bases and 3 bases, in that order; junction bases with no gene match: 6. CDR1 and CDR2 (germline): KGHSH, LQKENI. The CDR3 reads CASPGGTSGYEQYF. In DNA form, the CDR3 reads TGTGCCAGCCCAGGAGGGACTAGCGGCTACGAGCAGTACTTC.

The rearrangement links TRBV6-5 to TRBJ2-7, with 10 bases matching TRBD1. This CDR3 spans 16 amino acids. V trimming: 2 bases; J trimming: 6 bases; junction bases outside the gene matches: 10. The germline CDR1 and CDR2 sequences are MNHEY and SVGAGI. The CDR3 protein is CASSYPPGTGVSEQYF. The CDR3, as DNA: TGTGCCAGCAGTTACCCGCCCGGGACAGGGGTTTCCGAGCAGTACTTC.

V and J are TRBV7-9 and TRBJ1-4; perhaps TRBD1 as D (5 bases). The germline CDR1 and CDR2 sequences are SEHNR and FQNEAQ (reference sequence). This CDR3 has 16 amino acids. Trimming pared 5 bases from V and 5 bases from J, leaving 18 bases between. The CDR3 DNA is TGTGCCAGCAGCGCAAATCCGGGACCGAGAAATGAAAAACTGTTTTTT. This translates into CASSANPGPRNEKLFF.

This clone has only one observation. The gene calls are TRBV4-1 and TRBJ1-4; TRBD1 matches 9 bases. There are 15 residues in the CDR3. Germline V gene data show CDR1 as MGHRA and CDR2 as YSYEKL. Trimming took 5 bases from V and 5 from J; bases not matched to a gene: 6. In nucleotides, the CDR3 is TGCGCCAGCAGCAAAACCGGGACAGGGAATGAAAAACTGTTTTTT. Translating gives CASSKTGTGNEKLFF.

This sequence joins TRBV6-1 and TRBJ2-3, with TRBD2 matching over 8 bases. CDR3 size: 17 residues. Germline V CDR1 and CDR2: MNHNS, SASEGT. The V segment lost 1 base and the J segment 2 bases; nucleotides outside the gene matches: 8. CDR3: CASSEVRGTRHTDTQYF. The CDR3 nucleotides read TGTGCCAGCAGTGAAGTAAGAGGGACTAGGCACACAGATACGCAGTATTTT.

The chain joins TRBV10-3 to TRBJ1-4; no firm D call. The CDR3 is made up of 13 amino acids. V was pared by 10 bases and J by 0 bases, with 9 bases between. Germline lookup yields CDR1 ENHRY and CDR2 SYGVKD. The chain's CDR3 is CATSVTTNEKLFF. CDR3 bases: TGTGCCACTTCAGTAACAACTAATGAAAAACTGTTTTTT.

This chain uses TRBV20-1 with TRBJ2-1, with D perhaps matching TRBD1 (6 bases). The CDR3 contains 11 residues. The germline CDR1 and CDR2 sequences are DFQATT and SNEGSKA (reference sequence). V dropped 7 bases and J dropped 5 bases, with 9 bases sitting between them. The CDR3 coding sequence is TGCAGTGGGGGGCCCCACAATGAGCAGTTCTTC. As protein: CSGGPHNEQFF.

The rearrangement joins TRBV7-9 to TRBJ2-7, with TRBD2 identical over 8 bases. The length of the CDR3 is 13 residues. Germline V gene lookup returns CDR1 SEHNR and CDR2 FQNEAQ (reference sequence). Trimming took 3 bases from V and 6 from J; bases not matched to a gene: 4. CDR3 region: CASSLGLVTEQYF. In DNA, the CDR3 is TGTGCCAGCAGCTTGGGACTAGTCACCGAGCAGTACTTC.